This is a list of T cell receptor beta chains from one sample in a study of PD-L1 blockade in urothelial cancer. Repertoires were generated with immunoSEQ multiplex PCR, while TCRdb's copy carries only in-frame clones and drops some. This table holds 24,000 or so clones, approximately 86% found once. The source material was PBMCs, sampled around atezolizumab (anti-PD-L1) treatment. These receptors all stem from a man between 65 and 79 years old with urothelial cancer. Both conserved end residues are part of each CDR3. The size of a clone is reported for some rows only, either as once, few or many, or as a class for expanded clones.

size	V	J	CDR3
NA	TRBV28	TRBJ2-3	CASSLWASGSYGTDTQYF
NA	TRBV29-1	TRBJ2-3	CSVFRREGHTDTQYF
NA	TRBV21-1	TRBJ1-5	CASSTLQGCQPQHF
once	TRBV11-3	TRBJ2-2	CASSPIPRYTKNTGELFF
NA	TRBV10-3	TRBJ1-1	CAITSSRGDTEAFF
NA	TRBV28	TRBJ1-2	CASSLAGRGYTF
NA	TRBV7-2	TRBJ2-1	CASSSTGSSYNEQFF
NA	TRBV19	TRBJ2-7	CASSISRTYEQYF
NA	TRBV6-6	TRBJ2-7	CASSWEGTYEQYF
NA	TRBV19	TRBJ1-1	CASSEEGQGTSVAFF
NA	TRBV5-5	TRBJ1-1	CASSLAPRGPNTEAFF
few	TRBV28	TRBJ2-1	CASRPTSGSTDEQFF
NA	TRBV9	TRBJ2-7	CASSTSGRSEQYF
NA	TRBV19	TRBJ1-5	CASATGGGQPQHF
NA	TRBV7-9	TRBJ2-7	CASSTRLAVTYEQYF
NA	TRBV7-9	TRBJ2-5	CASSFLGVLQETQYF
NA	TRBV2	TRBJ1-3	CASSEGTDGNTIYF
NA	TRBV5-5	TRBJ1-5	CASSFDPGERPQHF
NA	TRBV9	TRBJ2-5	CASSVLTGGFGETQYF
NA	TRBV7-3	TRBJ2-3	CASSPEGATDTQYF
NA	TRBV11-2	TRBJ2-2	CASSRGRIDTGELFF
NA	TRBV11-2	TRBJ2-5	CASSLGAEQETQYF
NA	TRBV6-1	TRBJ1-2	CASSGQGGGYTF
NA	TRBV5-1	TRBJ2-7	CASSLVVRSTAGDSLAQYF
NA	TRBV5-1	TRBJ2-7	CASSPDGGQVYEQYF
medium-sized	TRBV7-9	TRBJ2-1	CASSLWREAYNEQFF
medium-sized	TRBV29-1	TRBJ1-2	CSVGNRREGYTF
NA	TRBV4-3	TRBJ1-2	CASSQDRGINYGYTF
NA	TRBV28	TRBJ2-7	CASTPGGHEQYF
few	TRBV6-5	TRBJ2-3	CASTGGRVDTQYF
NA	TRBV2	TRBJ1-2	CASKDGNYGYTF
NA	TRBV19	TRBJ2-7	CASSIPGPYEQYF
NA	TRBV27	TRBJ2-1	CASSFYSGAYNEQFF
NA	TRBV5-1	TRBJ1-3	CASRPGTGTKYSGNTIYF
NA	TRBV11-2	TRBJ2-3	CASSSRADTQYF
NA	TRBV4-2	TRBJ1-1	CASGQLNTEAFF
once	TRBV11-2	TRBJ2-7	CASSLGGTPVEQYF
NA	TRBV18	TRBJ2-7	CASSLSQGYEQYF
NA	TRBV15	TRBJ2-7	CATSRGPFIPYEQYF
NA	TRBV7-2	TRBJ1-1	CASSSEGDTEAFF
NA	TRBV5-5	TRBJ2-7	CASSEGLADPYEQYF
NA	TRBV30	TRBJ1-6	CAWKKGVLGTLGSPLHF
NA	TRBV7-2	TRBJ2-7	CASSQSWQGHYEQYF
NA	TRBV30	TRBJ2-1	CARSGTSANEQFF